This T cell receptor beta chain was sequenced for a study of T cell changes during pregnancy in multiple sclerosis. The germline V gene has CDR1 SGHTA and CDR2 FQGNSA. V lost 5 bases and J lost 2; bases outside the gene matches: 9. The CDR3 loop spans 17 amino acids. Profiling relied on immunoSEQ multiplex PCR, and the TCRdb table lists in-frame clones only, not all of them. Of 75,000 to 100,000 clones in the sample, 91% are singletons; the top ten hold under 2%. Here the sequenced sample was peripheral blood, taken after pregnancy. The sequence was collected from a female donor in good health, enrolled as a control in a pregnancy study. The chain links TRBV7-2 to TRBJ2-3; 11 positions match TRBD2. DNA for the CDR3: TGTGCCAGCAGCGCCATCACTAGCGGGAGCCCCACAGATACGCAGTATTTT. It codes for CASSAITSGSPTDTQYF.